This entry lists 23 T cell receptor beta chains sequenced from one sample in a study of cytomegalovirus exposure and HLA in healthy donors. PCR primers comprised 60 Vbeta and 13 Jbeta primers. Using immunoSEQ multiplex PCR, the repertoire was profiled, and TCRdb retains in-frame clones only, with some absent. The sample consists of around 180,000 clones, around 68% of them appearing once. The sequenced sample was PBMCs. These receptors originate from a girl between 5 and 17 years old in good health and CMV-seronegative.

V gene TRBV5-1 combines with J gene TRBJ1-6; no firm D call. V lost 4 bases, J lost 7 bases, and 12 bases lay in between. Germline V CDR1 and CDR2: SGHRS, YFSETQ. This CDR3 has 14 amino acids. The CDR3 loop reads CASSDSSGNSPLHF. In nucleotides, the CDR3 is TGCGCCAGCAGCGATAGCTCGGGGAATTCACCCCTCCACTTT.

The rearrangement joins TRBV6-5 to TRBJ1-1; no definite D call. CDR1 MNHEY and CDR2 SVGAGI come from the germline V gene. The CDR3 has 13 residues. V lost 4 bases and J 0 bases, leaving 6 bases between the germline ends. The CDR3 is CASSSFLNTEAFF. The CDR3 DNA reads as TGTGCCAGCAGTTCCTTTCTGAACACTGAAGCTTTCTTT.

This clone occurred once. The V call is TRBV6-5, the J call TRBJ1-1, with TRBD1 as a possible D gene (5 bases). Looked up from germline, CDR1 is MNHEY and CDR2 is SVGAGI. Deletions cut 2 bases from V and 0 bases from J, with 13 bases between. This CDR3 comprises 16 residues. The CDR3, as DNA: TGTGCCAGCAGTTACGTTCGGACATCAATGAACACTGAAGCTTTCTTT. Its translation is CASSYVRTSMNTEAFF.

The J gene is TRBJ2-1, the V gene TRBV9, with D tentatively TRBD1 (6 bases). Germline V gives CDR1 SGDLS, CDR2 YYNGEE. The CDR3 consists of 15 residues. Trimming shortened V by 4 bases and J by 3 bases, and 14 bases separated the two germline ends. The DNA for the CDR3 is TGTGCCAGCAGCCTCCGGGACATCCTCTACAATGAGCAGTTCTTC. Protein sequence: CASSLRDILYNEQFF.

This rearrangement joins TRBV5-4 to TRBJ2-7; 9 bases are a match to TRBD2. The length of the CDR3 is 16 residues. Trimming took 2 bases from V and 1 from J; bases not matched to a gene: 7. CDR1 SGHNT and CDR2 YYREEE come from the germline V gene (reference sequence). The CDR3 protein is CASSFSGGLKSYEQYF. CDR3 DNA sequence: TGTGCCAGCAGCTTTAGCGGGGGCTTAAAGTCCTACGAGCAGTACTTC. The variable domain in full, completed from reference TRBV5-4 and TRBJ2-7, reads ETGVTQSPTHLIKTRGQQVTLRCSSQSGHNTVSWYQQALGQGPQFIFQYYREEENGRGNFPPRFSGLQFPNYSSELNVNALELDDSALYLCASSFSGGLKSYEQYFGPGTRLTVT.

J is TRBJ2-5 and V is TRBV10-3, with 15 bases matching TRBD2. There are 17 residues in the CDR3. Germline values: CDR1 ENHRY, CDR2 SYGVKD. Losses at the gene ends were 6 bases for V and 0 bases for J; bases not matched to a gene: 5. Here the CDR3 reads CAIRPGLAGGYQETQYF. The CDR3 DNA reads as TGTGCCATCAGGCCGGGACTAGCGGGGGGTTACCAAGAGACCCAGTACTTC.

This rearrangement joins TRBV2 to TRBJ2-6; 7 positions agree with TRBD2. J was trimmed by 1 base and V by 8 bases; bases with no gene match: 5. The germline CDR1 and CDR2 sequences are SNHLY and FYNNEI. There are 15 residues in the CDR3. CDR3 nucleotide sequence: TGTGCCAGCCTGGGGAGGGCTTCTGGGGCCAACGTCCTGACTTTC. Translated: CASLGRASGANVLTF.

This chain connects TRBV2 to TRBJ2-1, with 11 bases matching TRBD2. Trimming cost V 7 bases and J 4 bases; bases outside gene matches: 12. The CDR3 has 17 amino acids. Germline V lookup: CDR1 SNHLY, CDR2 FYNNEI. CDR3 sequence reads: CASNQASGGPEYNEQFF. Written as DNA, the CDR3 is TGTGCCAGCAATCAGGCTAGCGGGGGGCCGGAATACAATGAGCAGTTCTTC.

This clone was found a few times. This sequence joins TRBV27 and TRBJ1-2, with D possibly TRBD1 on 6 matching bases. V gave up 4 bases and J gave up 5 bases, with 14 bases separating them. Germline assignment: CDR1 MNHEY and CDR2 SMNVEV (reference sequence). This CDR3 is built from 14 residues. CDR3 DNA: TGTGCCAGCAGTTCCCACGGACAGCAATATGGCTACACCTTC. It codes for CASSSHGQQYGYTF.

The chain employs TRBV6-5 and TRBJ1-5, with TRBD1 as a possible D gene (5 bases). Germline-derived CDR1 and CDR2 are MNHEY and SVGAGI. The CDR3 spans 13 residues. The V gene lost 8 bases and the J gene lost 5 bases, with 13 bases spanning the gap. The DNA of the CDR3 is TGTGCCAGCGGTCTGGACATTTATCAGCCCCAGCATTTT. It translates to CASGLDIYQPQHF.

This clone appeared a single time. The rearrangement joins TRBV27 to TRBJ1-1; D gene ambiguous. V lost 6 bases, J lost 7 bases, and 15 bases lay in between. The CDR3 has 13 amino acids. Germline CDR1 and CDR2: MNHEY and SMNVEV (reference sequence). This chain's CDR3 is CASRIRWGVEAFF. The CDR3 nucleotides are TGTGCCAGCAGGATCCGGTGGGGAGTTGAAGCTTTCTTT.

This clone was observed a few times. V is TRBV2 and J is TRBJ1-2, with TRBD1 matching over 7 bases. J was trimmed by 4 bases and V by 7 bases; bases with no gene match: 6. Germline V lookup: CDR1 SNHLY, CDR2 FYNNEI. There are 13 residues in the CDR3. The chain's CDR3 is CASNQGGSYGYTF. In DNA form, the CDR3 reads TGTGCCAGCAACCAAGGGGGCAGCTATGGCTACACCTTC.

Written as DNA, the CDR3 is TGTGCCAGCAGACTCGGGGGGAATGAGCAGTTCTTC. This sequence encodes CASRLGGNEQFF. The chain couples TRBV6-6 to TRBJ2-1, with 7 bases identical to TRBD2. After removal of 6 bases from V and 7 bases from J, the junction contained 3 bases not matched to a gene. The CDR3 has 12 residues. Germline V CDR1 and CDR2: MNHNY, SVGAGI (reference sequence).

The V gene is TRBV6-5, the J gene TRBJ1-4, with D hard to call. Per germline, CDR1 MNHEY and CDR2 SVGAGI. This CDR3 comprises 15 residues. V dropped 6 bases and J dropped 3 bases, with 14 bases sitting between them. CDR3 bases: TGTGCCAGCAGACTTTCTTGGCAGGCTAATGAAAAACTGTTTTTT. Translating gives CASRLSWQANEKLFF.

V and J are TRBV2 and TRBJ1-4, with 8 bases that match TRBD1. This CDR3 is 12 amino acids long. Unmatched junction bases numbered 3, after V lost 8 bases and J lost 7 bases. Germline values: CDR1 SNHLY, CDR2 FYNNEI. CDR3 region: CASRTGSEKLFF. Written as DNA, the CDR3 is TGTGCCAGCCGGACAGGGTCTGAAAAACTGTTTTTT.

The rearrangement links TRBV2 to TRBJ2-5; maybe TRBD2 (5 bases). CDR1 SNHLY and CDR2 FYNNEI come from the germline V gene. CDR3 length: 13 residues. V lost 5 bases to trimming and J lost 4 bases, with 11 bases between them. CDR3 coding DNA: TGTGCCAGCAGTTGGACTGTAGGAGAGACCCAGTACTTC. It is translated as CASSWTVGETQYF.

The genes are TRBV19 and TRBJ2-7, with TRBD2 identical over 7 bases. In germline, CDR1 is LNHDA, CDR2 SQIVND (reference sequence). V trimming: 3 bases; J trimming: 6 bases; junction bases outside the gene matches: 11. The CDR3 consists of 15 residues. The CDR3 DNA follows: TGTGCCAGTAGTATTTCTGCTGGCGCTAGCGGCGAGCAGTACTTC. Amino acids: CASSISAGASGEQYF.

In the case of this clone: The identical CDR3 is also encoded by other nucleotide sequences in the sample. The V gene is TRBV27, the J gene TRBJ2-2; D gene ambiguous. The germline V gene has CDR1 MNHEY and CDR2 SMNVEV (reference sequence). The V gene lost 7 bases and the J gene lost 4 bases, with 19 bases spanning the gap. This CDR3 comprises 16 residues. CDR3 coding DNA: TGTGCCAGCACACCCGCCTTGGGCAGGATCACCGGGGAGCTGTTTTTT. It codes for CASTPALGRITGELFF.

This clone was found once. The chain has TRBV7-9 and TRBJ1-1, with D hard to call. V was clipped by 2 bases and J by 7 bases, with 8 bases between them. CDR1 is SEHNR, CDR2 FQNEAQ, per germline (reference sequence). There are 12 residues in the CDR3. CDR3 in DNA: TGTGCCAGCAGCTTACAGGATAGTGAAGCTTTCTTT. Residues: CASSLQDSEAFF. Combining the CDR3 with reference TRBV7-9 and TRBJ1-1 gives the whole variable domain DTGVSQNPRHKITKRGQNVTFRCDPISEHNRLYWYRQTLGQGPEFLTYFQNEAQLEKSRLLSDRFSAERPKGSFSTLEIQRTEQGDSAMYLCASSLQDSEAFFGQGTRLTVV.

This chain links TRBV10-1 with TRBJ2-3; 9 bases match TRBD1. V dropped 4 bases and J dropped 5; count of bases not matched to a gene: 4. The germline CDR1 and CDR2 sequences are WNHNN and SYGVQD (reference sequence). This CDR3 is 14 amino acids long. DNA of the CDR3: TGCGCCAGCAGTGCGCGACAGGGGGAAGATACGCAGTATTTT. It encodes CASSARQGEDTQYF.

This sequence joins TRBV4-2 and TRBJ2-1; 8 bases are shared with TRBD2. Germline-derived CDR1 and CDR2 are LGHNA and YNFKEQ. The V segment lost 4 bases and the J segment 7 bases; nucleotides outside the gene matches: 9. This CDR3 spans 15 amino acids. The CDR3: CASSPHPGGVNEQFF. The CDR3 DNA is TGTGCCAGCAGCCCCCACCCGGGAGGGGTTAATGAGCAGTTCTTC.

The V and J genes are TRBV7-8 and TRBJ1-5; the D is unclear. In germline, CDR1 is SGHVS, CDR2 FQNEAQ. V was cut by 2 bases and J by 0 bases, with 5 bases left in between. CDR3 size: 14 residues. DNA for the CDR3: TGTGCCAGCAGCTTACGGGATAGCAATCAGCCCCAGCATTTT. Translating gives CASSLRDSNQPQHF.

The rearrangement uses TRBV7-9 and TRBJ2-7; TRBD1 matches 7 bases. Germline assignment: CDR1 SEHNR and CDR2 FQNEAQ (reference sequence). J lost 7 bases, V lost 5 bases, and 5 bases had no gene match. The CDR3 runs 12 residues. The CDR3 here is CASSPTGWEQYF. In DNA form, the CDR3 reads TGTGCCAGCAGCCCGACAGGGTGGGAGCAGTACTTC.